This record concerns one T cell receptor (beta chain) sequence. Per the study methods: Filtering differed because ImmunoSEQ produced junction-only sequences that carried no quality scores. TCRdb's copy holds only in-frame clones and misses some; the assay was immunoSEQ multiplex PCR. The V and J calls and the clone size are those of that table, but D and trimming were determined from the DNA. The table shows more than 1.2 million clones, with 97% to 99% occurring only once. These data come from a study of shared clonotypes between healthy human individuals. The CDR3 has 12 amino acids. The germline V and J ends were trimmed by 2 bases and 7 bases, with 8 bases remaining between them. Germline V gives CDR1 SEHNR, CDR2 FQNEAQ (reference sequence).

The receptor was isolated from a man younger than 45 in good health. Sequenced sample: naive CD4+ T cells sorted from blood. As for subset: CD45RA+ positively selected. The chain carries TRBV7-9 and TRBJ1-1; D unclear. The CDR3 region is CASSLTAGEAFF. In DNA form, the CDR3 reads TGTGCCAGCAGCTTAACCGCAGGTGAAGCTTTCTTT.